The entry that follows covers one TCR beta chain sequence. The antigen remains undetermined. The limits of the CDR3 on the DNA are not certain, so only TCRdb's listed CDR3 is given. Germline CDR1 reads SGHDT; CDR2 reads YYEEEE. The CDR3 comprises 15 residues, both ends counted. The data belong to a study of early T cells in non-severe SARS-CoV-2 infection. Turning to the study itself: Sequenced material consisted of bulk RNA (from unsorted whole blood), and chains were unpaired.

Unique molecular identifiers were added to individual cDNA molecules. One entry per CDR3 protein results from TCRdb running MiXCR on the 5' RACE reads. The sample holds fewer than 80,000 distinct CDR3 sequences; approximately 11% are singletons and the top ten take around 11%. Study-level results: Matching results from VDJdb favored anti-spike CD8 responses, leaving private and CD4 specificities undetected.

This receptor was taken from an adult who was a healthcare worker with PCR-confirmed SARS-CoV-2 infection or an uninfected control (not recorded which). Sequenced material: whole blood, taken at baseline. The chain couples TRBV5-6 to TRBJ2-2; the DNA was not compared with TRBD1, the D call given in the table. Here the CDR3 reads CASSLAPETGELFFF.